The 9 T cell receptor beta chains below come from one sample, sequenced in a study of blood T cell repertoires in COVID-19. Method: immunoSEQ multiplex PCR; TCRdb's copy keeps in-frame clones and lacks some. The profile shows about 210,000 clones, about 83% of them singletons. The sequenced material came from peripheral blood. Receptor source: a woman between 35 and 50 years old with active or convalescent COVID-19.

The chain couples TRBV19 to TRBJ1-6, with D possibly being TRBD1 (6 bases). The CDR3 is made up of 14 amino acids. Trimming took 7 bases from V and 10 from J, leaving 17 bases between them. CDR1 is LNHDA and CDR2 is SQIVND in the germline V gene (reference sequence). The CDR3 coding sequence is TGTGCCAGTAAAGAAGGGGGACATGGGTCACCCCTCCACTTT. This encodes CASKEGGHGSPLHF.

This rearrangement joins TRBV7-9 to TRBJ1-1, with TRBD1 identical over 7 bases. V dropped 2 bases and J dropped 1; count of bases not matched to a gene: 1. This CDR3 comprises 14 residues. Germline CDR1 and CDR2: SEHNR and FQNEAQ (reference sequence). CDR3 bases: TGTGCCAGCAGCTTAACAGGGGCGAACACTGAAGCTTTCTTT. As protein: CASSLTGANTEAFF.

V and J are TRBV3-1 (or the pseudogene TRBV3-2) and TRBJ2-2; 10 bases agree with TRBD2. This CDR3 is 15 amino acids long. The V gene's germline CDR1 is LGHDT and CDR2 YNNKEL (reference sequence). The junction had 3 bases not matched to a gene; V was cut back by 4 bases and J by 4 bases. This CDR3 reads CASSRAGGRTGELFF. The CDR3 bases are TGTGCCAGCAGCCGAGCGGGGGGGCGCACCGGGGAGCTGTTTTTT.

This clone appeared once. V and J are TRBV5-5 and TRBJ2-7, with 7 bases lining up with TRBD1. Per germline, CDR1 SGHKS and CDR2 YYEKEE (reference sequence). The CDR3 totals 15 residues. Germline trimming cut 0 bases from V and 2 bases from J; bases unmatched to any gene: 5. The CDR3 loop reads CASSLVQGVPYEQYF. Written as DNA, the CDR3 is TGTGCCAGCAGCTTGGTTCAGGGGGTTCCCTACGAGCAGTACTTC.

The chain carries TRBV23-1 and TRBJ1-6; tentative D call: TRBD1 (6 bases). TRBV23-1 is an open reading frame, and its role is uncertain. V gave up 2 bases and J gave up 10 bases, with 12 bases separating them. This CDR3 is 14 amino acids long. CDR3 coding DNA: TGCGCCAGCAGTCAAAGGGGGTTTTGGTCACCCCTCCACTTT. Its protein is CASSQRGFWSPLHF.

The chain joins TRBV6-2 or TRBV6-3 to TRBJ1-5, with 10 bases aligning to TRBD1. The CDR3 is made up of 17 amino acids. After removal of 0 bases from V and 2 bases from J, the junction contained 4 bases not matched to a gene. Germline CDR1 is MNHEY and CDR2 is SVGEGT. This chain's CDR3 is CASSYSTGGLGNQPQHF. CDR3 nucleotides: TGTGCCAGCAGTTACTCGACAGGGGGCCTGGGCAATCAGCCCCAGCATTTT.

V and J are TRBV25-1 and TRBJ2-2, with D possibly being TRBD2 (5 bases). Germline CDR1 and CDR2: MGHDK and SYGVNS. V lost 4 bases and J 7 bases, leaving 16 bases between the germline ends. The CDR3 length is 15 residues. CDR3 region: CASSGTSPLGGELFF. The CDR3 nucleotides read TGTGCCAGCAGTGGGACTTCTCCCTTGGGCGGGGAGCTGTTTTTT.

This clone has only one observation. The chain is built from TRBV6-6 and TRBJ1-1; D gene uncertain. Germline CDR1 and CDR2: MNHNY and SVGAGI (reference sequence). The CDR3 covers 15 residues. V was trimmed by 6 bases and J by 4 bases, leaving 18 bases between them. CDR3 protein: CASSLQSSRGTEAFF. For the CDR3, the DNA is TGTGCCAGCAGCTTACAGTCCAGCCGGGGCACTGAAGCTTTCTTT.

This clone was seen just once. The CDR3 region has the DNA TGTGCCAGCAGCTTAATCGCCGGGACAGGGGGCTACACCTTC. Protein product: CASSLIAGTGGYTF. The V call is TRBV7-9, the J call TRBJ1-2, with TRBD1 matching 9 bases. This CDR3 contains 14 residues. CDR1 and CDR2 (germline): SEHNR, FQNEAQ (reference sequence). J was trimmed by 8 bases and V by 2 bases; bases with no gene match: 6.